These 26 T cell receptor beta chains were all obtained from the same sample, sequenced in a study of OX40 agonist ivuxolimab in advanced cancers. Sequencing used immunoSEQ multiplex PCR; TCRdb keeps in-frame clones, though not all of them. The sample lists 60,000 to 70,000 clones; around 83% were seen once. Here the sequenced sample was CD4+ or CD8+ T cells sorted from blood, taken in a trial of the OX40 agonist ivuxolimab. These receptors all stem from an adult with an advanced solid tumor such as melanoma, head and neck, liver or kidney cancer.

The chain couples TRBV7-2 to TRBJ2-4; D perhaps matches TRBD1 (6 bases). The CDR3 is 16 residues long. Germline V lookup: CDR1 SGHTA, CDR2 FQGNSA. Between the trimmed V and J ends, which lost 5 bases and 0 bases, there was a span of 14 bases. As DNA, the CDR3 is TGTGCCAGCAGCCGCACAAGGACAGAAGCCAAAAACATTCAGTACTTC. Its translation is CASSRTRTEAKNIQYF. The full variable domain, in which reference TRBV7-2 and TRBJ2-4 provide the parts outside the CDR3, is GAGVSQSPSNKVTEKGKDVELRCDPISGHTALYWYRQSLGQGLEFLIYFQGNSAPDKSGLPSDRFSAERTGGSVSTLTIQRTQQEDSAVYLCASSRTRTEAKNIQYFGAGTRLSVL.

This clone showed up just once. The chain combines TRBV7-2 with TRBJ2-5; 8 bases are a match to TRBD1. Unmatched junction bases numbered 10, after V lost 6 bases and J lost 7 bases. CDR1 SGHTA and CDR2 FQGNSA come from the germline V gene. The CDR3 length is 14 residues. The DNA of the CDR3 is TGTGCCAGCAGACCCGGGACAGGAATTTGGACCCAGTACTTC. It is translated as CASRPGTGIWTQYF. The full variable domain, completed using reference TRBV7-2 and TRBJ2-5, is GAGVSQSPSNKVTEKGKDVELRCDPISGHTALYWYRQSLGQGLEFLIYFQGNSAPDKSGLPSDRFSAERTGGSVSTLTIQRTQQEDSAVYLCASRPGTGIWTQYFGPGTRLLVL.

This clone has only one observation. The chain links TRBV7-2 to TRBJ2-7; no firm D call. The CDR3 spans 12 residues. V gave up 5 bases and J gave up 3 bases, with 8 bases separating them. In germline, CDR1 is SGHTA, CDR2 FQGNSA. CDR3 coding DNA: TGTGCCAGCAGCAACACTCGCTACGAGCAGTACTTC. It yields the protein CASSNTRYEQYF.

This chain links TRBV4-3 with TRBJ2-7; 8 bases match TRBD1. V shed 0 bases, J shed 3 bases, and the junction held 7 bases outside the gene matches. Germline lookup yields CDR1 LGHNA and CDR2 YSLEER. This CDR3 is 16 amino acids long. The CDR3 region is CASSQDAGRGLYEQYF. CDR3 sequence (DNA): TGCGCCAGCAGCCAAGATGCCGGCAGGGGGCTCTACGAGCAGTACTTC.

The chain joins TRBV27 to TRBJ1-5; tentatively, D is TRBD1 (6 bases). V was pared by 4 bases and J by 1 base, with 14 bases between. CDR3 length: 16 residues. Per the germline V gene, CDR1 is MNHEY and CDR2 is SMNVEV (reference sequence). The chain's CDR3 is CASSSLSRGSNQPQHF. In DNA form, the CDR3 reads TGTGCCAGCAGTTCCCTTAGCAGGGGCAGCAATCAGCCCCAGCATTTT.

The chain combines TRBV29-1 with TRBJ2-5; D might be TRBD1 or TRBD2, each matching 6 bases. V shed 3 bases and J shed 5 bases, with 16 bases lying between them. Germline-derived CDR1 and CDR2 are SQVTM and ANQGSEA. The CDR3 is 14 amino acids. The CDR3 DNA is TGCAGCGTTGATGAGGGGGGAGTTGTGGAGACCCAGTACTTC. Translation gives CSVDEGGVVETQYF.

This clone was recorded only once. The rearrangement links TRBV5-4 to TRBJ1-2; TRBD1 aligns across 9 bases. Trimming took 2 bases from V and 4 from J; bases not matched to a gene: 3. Germline V lookup: CDR1 SGHNT, CDR2 YYREEE (reference sequence). The length of the CDR3 is 14 residues. The CDR3, as DNA: TGTGCCAGCAGCTTACAGGGGGCCGGCTATGGCTACACCTTC. Translation: CASSLQGAGYGYTF.

CDR3 loop: CASSVLSYEQYF. The CDR3 DNA is TGTGCCAGCAGCGTTCTATCCTACGAGCAGTACTTC. The rearrangement uses TRBV5-4 and TRBJ2-7; D remains unclear. V gave up 4 bases and J gave up 1 base, with 6 bases separating them. The CDR3 covers 12 residues. Germline V lookup: CDR1 SGHNT, CDR2 YYREEE (reference sequence). Full variable domain (missing parts from reference TRBV5-4 and TRBJ2-7): ETGVTQSPTHLIKTRGQQVTLRCSSQSGHNTVSWYQQALGQGPQFIFQYYREEENGRGNFPPRFSGLQFPNYSSELNVNALELDDSALYLCASSVLSYEQYFGPGTRLTVT.

The chain combines TRBV19 with TRBJ1-4, with TRBD1 identical over 8 bases. With 10 bases clipped from V and 3 bases from J, the junction kept 10 bases outside the gene matches. Germline V gene lookup returns CDR1 LNHDA and CDR2 SQIVND (reference sequence). The length of the CDR3 is 15 residues. CDR3: CATKSRGLANEKLFF. The CDR3 coding sequence is TGTGCCACGAAGAGCAGGGGGCTCGCTAATGAAAAACTGTTTTTT.

The V call is TRBV7-2, the J call TRBJ2-7; the D gene is possibly TRBD2 (5 bases). This CDR3 region has 13 residues. Germline values: CDR1 SGHTA, CDR2 FQGNSA. V shed 1 base and J shed 5 bases, with 9 bases lying between them. CDR3 nucleotide sequence: TGTGCCAGCAGCTTAGTGCCGGGAAACGAGCAGTACTTC. Translated: CASSLVPGNEQYF.

This chain links TRBV5-6 with TRBJ1-2; unclear D gene. Deletions cut 4 bases from V and 8 bases from J, with 21 bases between. CDR1 is SGHDT and CDR2 is YYEEEE in the germline V gene. CDR3 size: 15 residues. Here the CDR3 reads CASSPGWREGLGYTF. CDR3 nucleotide sequence: TGTGCCAGCAGCCCGGGATGGAGGGAGGGATTAGGCTACACCTTC.

This sequence joins TRBV19 and TRBJ2-2; D is perhaps TRBD2 (6 bases). The V end was cut by 9 bases, the J end by 0 bases, with 11 bases between. Per the germline V gene, CDR1 is LNHDA and CDR2 is SQIVND (reference sequence). The CDR3 is 14 residues long. Written as DNA, the CDR3 is TGTGCCAGCCGGGGGACCACGAACACCGGGGAGCTGTTTTTT. Its protein product is CASRGTTNTGELFF.

This clone was recorded once. The rearrangement joins TRBV27 to TRBJ2-5, with 11 bases lining up with TRBD2. V was clipped by 5 bases and J by 4 bases; unmatched bases: 9. This CDR3 is 16 amino acids long. Germline assignment: CDR1 MNHEY and CDR2 SMNVEV (reference sequence). CDR3 loop: CASSQSLAGVGETQYF. CDR3 DNA sequence: TGTGCCAGCAGTCAATCACTAGCGGGGGTAGGAGAGACCCAGTACTTC.

V and J are TRBV7-2 and TRBJ2-1, with 8 positions matching TRBD2. CDR3 length: 16 residues. From germline, CDR1 is SGHTA and CDR2 FQGNSA. V shed 5 bases, J shed 1 base, and the junction held 7 bases outside the gene matches. This CDR3 is CASSKVGGESYNEQFF. The CDR3 region has the DNA TGTGCCAGCAGCAAAGTCGGGGGGGAATCCTACAATGAGCAGTTCTTC. The full variable domain, its missing parts supplied by reference TRBV7-2 and TRBJ2-1, is GAGVSQSPSNKVTEKGKDVELRCDPISGHTALYWYRQSLGQGLEFLIYFQGNSAPDKSGLPSDRFSAERTGGSVSTLTIQRTQQEDSAVYLCASSKVGGESYNEQFFGPGTRLTVL.

The chain employs TRBV19 and TRBJ1-4, with D perhaps TRBD1 (5 bases). With 7 bases removed from V and 4 bases from J, the gap between germline ends came to 16 bases. This CDR3 comprises 15 residues. Germline V lookup: CDR1 LNHDA, CDR2 SQIVND (reference sequence). The CDR3 sequence is CASTDSGGRNEKLFF. Here the CDR3 DNA reads TGTGCCAGTACCGATTCCGGGGGTCGTAATGAAAAACTGTTTTTT.

The chain is built from TRBV7-2 and TRBJ2-7, with 7 bases aligning to TRBD2. The germline gives CDR1 SGHTA, CDR2 FQGNSA. V lost 2 bases, J lost 6 bases, and 7 bases stayed unmatched. The CDR3 length is 14 residues. In DNA, the CDR3 is TGTGCCAGCAGCTTACGGCGGGAGAGCCCCGAGCAGTACTTC. It translates to CASSLRRESPEQYF.

The chain couples TRBV28 to TRBJ2-2, with D perhaps matching TRBD2 (5 bases). The V and J ends lost 8 bases and 5 bases respectively, with 12 bases between them. The CDR3 covers 13 residues. Germline CDR1 MDHEN, CDR2 SYDVKM. This chain's CDR3 is CASHSSGTGELFF. As DNA, the CDR3 is TGTGCCAGCCATTCGTCGGGGACCGGGGAGCTGTTTTTT.

The chain couples TRBV6-5 to TRBJ1-1, with D possibly TRBD1 on 6 matching bases. The germline V gene has CDR1 MNHEY and CDR2 SVGAGI. The CDR3 spans 14 residues. Trimming took 7 bases from V and 0 from J, leaving 12 bases between them. The CDR3 DNA sequence: TGTGCCAGCACCCACGGGGGCGTGAACACTGAAGCTTTCTTT. Its translation: CASTHGGVNTEAFF.

This sequence joins TRBV11-3 and TRBJ1-3, with TRBD1 as a possible D gene (6 bases). Germline loops: CDR1 SGHNT, CDR2 YENEEA. CDR3 length: 16 amino acids. Trimming removed 1 base at V and 4 bases at J, with 14 bases between. The CDR3 region has the DNA TGTGCCAGCAGCTTAGGACTGACAGGTGAAGGAAACACCATATATTTT. Protein sequence: CASSLGLTGEGNTIYF.

V is TRBV5-1 and J is TRBJ2-1; 9 nucleotides line up with TRBD1. The V gene end was trimmed by 4 bases and the J gene end by 8 bases; junction bases not matched to a gene: 4. This CDR3 spans 13 amino acids. The V gene's germline CDR1 is SGHRS and CDR2 YFSETQ. The CDR3 DNA follows: TGCGCCAGCAGCCCGGACAGGGGAGATGAGCAGTTCTTC. Its protein product is CASSPDRGDEQFF.

The V gene is TRBV5-6, the J gene TRBJ2-2; D not resolved. This CDR3 comprises 12 residues. Germline CDR1 reads SGHDT; CDR2 reads YYEEEE. V was clipped by 6 bases and J by 6 bases, with 9 bases between them. The CDR3 reads CASTSWSGELFF. CDR3 coding DNA: TGTGCCAGCACCTCGTGGTCCGGGGAGCTGTTTTTT.

The rearrangement joins TRBV15 to TRBJ1-4, with D unresolved. CDR3 length: 13 amino acids. CDR1 LNHNV and CDR2 YYDKDF come from the germline V gene (reference sequence). Trimming left V 1 base short and J 4 bases short, with 4 bases between. The CDR3: CATSRGVNEKLFF. CDR3 nucleotide sequence: TGTGCCACCAGCAGAGGGGTTAATGAAAAACTGTTTTTT.

The rearrangement joins TRBV28 to TRBJ1-2; 11 bases align to TRBD1. The CDR3 loop spans 14 amino acids. Germline CDR1 reads MDHEN; CDR2 reads SYDVKM. Trimming removed 8 bases from V and 7 bases from J; junction bases left unmatched: 9. The CDR3 region is CASRRGQGGRGYTF. CDR3 nucleotide sequence: TGTGCCAGCCGGAGGGGACAGGGGGGACGTGGCTACACCTTC.

The rearrangement uses TRBV4-2 and TRBJ2-1, with 13 bases identical to TRBD2. In germline, CDR1 is LGHNA, CDR2 YNFKEQ. The CDR3 consists of 16 residues. The V and J ends lost 0 bases and 8 bases, in that order; junction bases with no gene match: 4. CDR3 DNA: TGTGCCAGCAGCCAAGAGGCGACTAGCGGGAGGCATGAGCAGTTCTTC. Amino acids: CASSQEATSGRHEQFF.

This sequence joins TRBV19 and TRBJ2-6; possibly TRBD1 or TRBD2 for D (5 bases each). Trimming removed 3 bases from V and 5 bases from J, with 26 bases in between. This CDR3 contains 20 residues. Per the germline V gene, CDR1 is LNHDA and CDR2 is SQIVND (reference sequence). The CDR3 DNA sequence: TGTGCCAGTAGTATTGGTTCAATTATCCCAGGGAGTGCACGGGCCAACGTCCTGACTTTC. It is translated as CASSIGSIIPGSARANVLTF.

This clone was seen only a few times. This chain uses TRBV5-6 with TRBJ2-7; 12 nucleotides match TRBD2. Trimming at V came to 3 bases and at J to 7 bases, leaving 11 bases not matched to a gene. Germline CDR1 SGHDT, CDR2 YYEEEE. The CDR3 contains 16 residues. The CDR3 region is CASSYGLAGNPSEQYF. The CDR3 DNA sequence: TGTGCCAGCAGCTACGGACTAGCGGGAAACCCCTCGGAGCAGTACTTC.